The clone carrying this T cell receptor (beta chain) was seen at least ten times. As yet, its antigen is unknown. The sample originates from a study of human T cells and chemical hapten exposure. As for the study in general: Patches with 0.01% DPC went on the upper back, and the tests were read at 6 days. Mostly female, the patients presented with alopecia areata, totalis or universalis.

V trimming: 8 bases; J trimming: 6 bases; junction bases outside the gene matches: 2. CDR1 and CDR2 (germline): MNHEY, SVGEGT. The CDR3 sequence is 13 residues long. TCRdb redid the calling of the RACE reads with MiXCR, one entry per CDR3 protein. This table holds some 90,000 distinct CDR3 sequences, about an eighth found once. General study results and limits: It should be noted that donors had alopecia, so their immune response may differ from healthy people's.

The time point here: patch test 2, 6 weeks after DPC sensitization. As to treatment: therapeutic diphenylcyclopropenone sensitization with weekly scalp DPC. Sequencing started from total RNA isolated from unfractionated whole blood. This sequence originates from a woman in her forties with alopecia areata. Some clones in this sample may be carry-over from other donors' samples. This sequence joins TRBV6-2 or TRBV6-3 and TRBJ1-5, with 12 positions matching TRBD1. The source was whole blood, collected in connection with sensitization to the hapten diphenylcyclopropenone (DPC). CDR3 sequence: CASRDRGLQPQHF. CDR3 DNA sequence: TGTGCCAGCCGGGACAGGGGGCTTCAGCCCCAGCATTTT.